This T cell receptor beta chain was recovered during a study of shared clonotypes between healthy human individuals (TCRdb year 2020). With regard to the full study: Two women and a few men aged 18 to 49 years were included in the cohort. For each donor, three plates each were used for CD4 naive and CD4 memory, two plates were used for CD8 naive, and one plate was used for CD8 memory. To estimate repertoire size and how much clonotypes are shared between individuals, the study performed deep sequencing of blood TCR repertoires from a handful of healthy adults. Libraries were prepared and TCR repertoires were sequenced by different laboratories using diverse techniques, in order to increase sequencing depth and limit assay-specific biases. Each donor's leukapheresis produced roughly between about 0.8 and 8.9 billion PBMCs.

What the study reported, not specific to this receptor: When several donors were compared, the shared fraction of clonotypes was around 5.1% for naive CD4, around 3.5% for naive CD8, 2.3% for memory CD4, and 0.3% to 0.5% for memory CD8. Clonotypes shared by all four sorted-subset donors showed higher generation probabilities than non-shared clonotypes. The small number of donors limited the genetic and exposure-history diversity represented. Sampling was limited to blood, and TCR repertoires in tissue likely differ from TCR repertoires in blood. Larger estimated clonotype richness was generally found for naive subsets than for memory subsets. Pairwise subsampling indicated that sequencing depth was expected to affect the degree of clonotype sharing among donors. Incomplete sequencing was indicated by rarefaction of sorted-subset datasets, despite the large sequencing depth.

The donors were healthy, HIV-negative adults with no recently reported acute infections or vaccinations. All donors were Caucasian adults living in Nashville, Tennessee, USA. CD4+ T cells were enriched by magnetic negative selection; naive cells were then positively selected on CD45RA, and the negative fraction formed the memory subset. After blood collection by leukapheresis, PBMCs were isolated using Ficoll-Histopaque density gradient centrifugation and then cryopreserved in the vapor phase of liquid nitrogen. Analytical flow cytometry was used to check the purity and quantity of each magnetically sorted T cell population. From each sorted fraction, genomic DNA was isolated and quantified by UV absorbance on a Nanodrop 2000c. TCR CDR3 regions were amplified from genomic DNA by multiplex PCR using the deep immunoSEQ assay. Extracted genomic DNA from each cell subset was spread evenly across all wells of several immunoSEQ 96-well plates, with each plate serving as a replicate. For sorted subsets, 200 to 250 ng of genomic DNA, equivalent to 25,000 to 35,000 T cell genomes, went into each replicate PCR. Purified libraries were measured with a Qubit 3.0 fluorometer, size-checked on a Bioanalyzer 2100, and measured again with the KAPA Library Quantification kit. Every immunoSEQ 96-well plate was sequenced on a dedicated single-read 150-cycle Illumina NextSeq 550 flow cell. The authors processed their data as follows. Because the immunoSEQ output held only junctional sequences and lacked quality scores, the filtering could not match the filtering applied to full-length reads. Sequences were annotated with PyIR, a Python wrapper for IgBLAST v1.9, using IMGT germline references to assign V/J genes and CDR3. Any read was removed if the V/J assignment was weak (E-value above 1e-6), the CDR3 was missing, or the read contained stop codons, out-of-frame junctions, or ambiguous translated residues. V3J clonotypes were defined as sequences sharing an identical inferred V gene, J gene, and CDR3 amino acid sequence. The percentage overlap between two repertoires was calculated by dividing the number of shared unique clonotypes by the size of the smaller repertoire. Three approaches were used to assess repertoire richness: RTK rarefaction, the Chao1 estimator, and Recon v2.1 estimates of unobserved clonotypes. For all TCRbeta clonotypes obtained by the gDNA method from four donors, generation probabilities were computed with OLGA. TCRdb obtained this table from immuneACCESS and retained in-frame rearrangements with V and J assigned. These tables miss some clones; where compared with another copy, unresolved V genes account for less than half of the shortfall, and the remainder is unexplained. The DNA was the basis for D and trimming; V, J and clone size are from that table. The sample records about 2.4 million clones, roughly 93% of which are singletons. The ten biggest clones cover 0.36% of the sample.

The count of this clone is one. Its binding antigen is unknown. Per-nucleotide qualities are absent, and no much larger clonotype sits a single base away. Material: naive CD4+ T cells from PBMCs. The sample's cell subset or site label is to be understood as: CD45RA+ positively selected. This clonotype was obtained from a man between 18 and 35 years old in good health. Some clones in this sample may be carry-over from other donors' samples.

The encoded CDR3 is CASSFRAGAKNIQYF. The nucleotide sequence is given as TGCGCCAGCAGCTTCAGGGCCGGGGCCAAAAACATTCAGTACTTC. The chain uses TRBV5-1 and TRBJ2-4; the D segment could be TRBD1, given 5 matching bases. The junction carries 10 bases between V and J, which are trimmed by 2 bases and 1 base respectively. From its cysteine to its phenylalanine, the CDR3 spans 15 amino acids. The read is trimmed to its CDR3 DNA, 45 bases read in frame from base 1. The germline V gene encodes CDR1 SGHRS and CDR2 YFSETQ. Extended through the reference TRBV5-1 and TRBJ2-4 proteins, this CDR3 yields the full variable domain: KAGVTQTPRYLIKTRGQQVTLSCSPISGHRSVSWYQQTPGQGLQFLFEYFSETQRNKGNFPGRFSGRQFSNSRSEMNVSTLELGDSALYLCASSFRAGAKNIQYFGAGTRLSVL.